The present TCR beta chain was sequenced within a study of blood T cell repertoires in COVID-19. Study-wide context: Sites across the United States, Italy and Spain contributed samples from acute and convalescent COVID-19. T cells, B-cell-depleted T cells, or PBMCs provided the cDNA or gDNA that served as material.

Original data processing: Amplifying reference gene primers gave estimates of nucleated cell counts. Assay used: immunoSEQ multiplex PCR; TCRdb lists only in-frame clones, some missing. V, J and clone size derive from that table, while D and trimming were established from the DNA sequence. The sample lists 70,000 to 95,000 clones; around four fifths were seen once. This CDR3 region has 15 residues. The V and J ends lost 5 bases and 0 bases, in that order; junction bases with no gene match: 3. Per germline, CDR1 MDHEN and CDR2 SYDVKM. The TCR originated in a woman in her seventies with active or convalescent COVID-19. Material: peripheral blood. The chain employs TRBV28 and TRBJ2-2; 7 bases align to TRBD1. The CDR3 sequence is CASSLGGANTGELFF. The CDR3 bases are TGTGCCAGCAGTCTAGGGGGCGCGAACACCGGGGAGCTGTTTTTT.